Shown below are 22 T cell receptor beta chains from a single sample sequenced in a study of T cells after yellow fever vaccination. Each CDR3 protein is one row after TCRdb ran MiXCR on the 5' RACE reads. The table includes some 560,000 distinct CDR3 sequences, less than 20% detected once. The material was PBMCs, obtained 4 to 6 days after the first yellow fever vaccination. The receptors stem from a man aged 18 to 35 who received the YFV17D yellow fever vaccine.

Worth noting for this clonotype: One end of the junction does not line up with germline, which may come from a read error. The J gene is TRBJ2-3, the V gene TRBV15, with D unclear. The CDR3 consists of 14 residues. CDR1 LNHNV and CDR2 YYDKDF come from the germline V gene (reference sequence). CDR3 protein: CATSRGGRPDTQYF. CDR3 coding DNA: TGTGCCACCAGCAGAGGGGGTCGGCCAGATACCCAGTATTTT.

This clonotype was seen more than once but under ten times. This chain uses TRBV6-5 with TRBJ2-1, with unresolved D. Trimming took 2 bases from V and 9 from J, leaving 5 bases between them. There are 11 residues in the CDR3. The germline gives CDR1 MNHEY, CDR2 SVGAGI. The CDR3 DNA follows: TGTGCCAGCAGTTACATGGGTGAGCAGTTCTTC. It is translated as CASSYMGEQFF.

The sample holds a few counts of this clonotype. The J gene is TRBJ2-3, the V gene TRBV9; perhaps TRBD2 as D (7 bases). Looked up from germline, CDR1 is SGDLS and CDR2 is YYNGEE. V lost 4 bases and J 2 bases, leaving 20 bases between the germline ends. The CDR3 contains 17 residues. The CDR3 bases are TGTGCCAGCAGCTCGTCTGGTGGGGCGGGGGCCACAGATACGCAGTATTTT. Translating gives CASSSSGGAGATDTQYF.

V and J are TRBV4-1 and TRBJ1-3; TRBD1 is a possible D gene (5 bases). The CDR3 is made up of 15 amino acids. Germline V gene data show CDR1 as MGHRA and CDR2 as YSYEKL. V lost 4 bases and J 0 bases, leaving 10 bases between the germline ends. CDR3 in amino acids: CASSRRQLSGNTIYF. CDR3 bases: TGCGCCAGCAGCCGGCGACAGCTCTCTGGAAACACCATATATTTT.

This clonotype has only a few counts. The chain carries TRBV6-5 and TRBJ1-6; D is unresolved. The CDR3 consists of 12 residues. The V gene lost 0 bases and the J gene lost 10 bases, with 4 bases spanning the gap. Per the germline V gene, CDR1 is MNHEY and CDR2 is SVGAGI. The chain's CDR3 is CASSYSWSPLHF. CDR3 coding DNA: TGTGCCAGCAGTTACTCCTGGTCACCCCTCCACTTT.

Ten or more counts support this clonotype. The chain employs TRBV20-1 and TRBJ1-2; tentatively, D is TRBD1 (6 bases). The V end lost 3 bases, the J end lost 9 bases, and 11 bases lay between the germline ends. The CDR3 runs 11 residues. Germline loops: CDR1 DFQATT, CDR2 SNEGSKA (reference sequence). CDR3 region: CSASGQFSYTF. DNA of the CDR3: TGCAGTGCTAGCGGACAGTTTAGCTACACCTTC.

This clonotype was seen a handful of times. The chain joins TRBV7-9 to TRBJ2-1, with a tentative D call TRBD1 (6 bases). Trimming took 4 bases from V and 8 from J, leaving 18 bases between them. Per germline, CDR1 SEHNR and CDR2 FQNEAQ (reference sequence). This CDR3 spans 15 amino acids. The CDR3, as DNA: TGTGCCAGCAGCTCCCAGGGGATTTGGAGCGATGAGCAGTTCTTC. Translation gives CASSSQGIWSDEQFF.

The chain joins TRBV24-1 to TRBJ2-2; tentative D call: TRBD1 (6 bases). CDR1 is KGHDR, CDR2 SFDVKD, per germline. The CDR3 covers 16 residues. V dropped 2 bases and J dropped 6 bases, with 15 bases sitting between them. The CDR3 spells CATSDSQGKNAGELFF. CDR3 nucleotides: TGTGCCACCAGTGATTCCCAGGGGAAAAACGCCGGGGAGCTGTTTTTT.

The chain uses TRBV28 and TRBJ2-1; the D is unclear. This CDR3 contains 13 residues. The V gene lost 2 bases and the J gene lost 5 bases, with 7 bases spanning the gap. Germline-derived CDR1 and CDR2 are MDHEN and SYDVKM. CDR3 protein: CASSLLHNNEQFF. The CDR3, as DNA: TGTGCCAGCAGTTTACTCCACAACAATGAGCAGTTCTTC.

The rearrangement links TRBV6-2 or TRBV6-3 to TRBJ2-7, with 8 bases fitting TRBD2. Germline V CDR1 and CDR2: MNHEY, SVGEGT. The CDR3 runs to 15 residues. The junction had 6 bases not matched to a gene; V was cut back by 2 bases and J by 3 bases. The CDR3 loop reads CASSYPGLAVYEQYF. CDR3 coding DNA: TGTGCCAGCAGTTACCCCGGACTAGCTGTCTACGAGCAGTACTTC.

V is TRBV7-9 and J is TRBJ1-2, with 8 bases lining up with TRBD1. Germline lookup yields CDR1 SEHNR and CDR2 FQNEAQ (reference sequence). After removal of 6 bases from V and 7 bases from J, the junction contained 10 bases not matched to a gene. This CDR3 has 14 residues. CDR3 protein: CASSRQGPPSGYTF. DNA of the CDR3: TGTGCCAGCAGTCGACAGGGGCCACCCTCTGGCTACACCTTC.

The chain joins TRBV6-2 or TRBV6-3 to TRBJ2-4, with D unresolved. Trimming pared 5 bases from V and 0 bases from J, leaving 20 bases between. The CDR3 contains 18 residues. CDR1 MNHEY and CDR2 SVGEGT come from the germline V gene. The CDR3: CASSAKPLPALAKNIQYF. The CDR3 DNA reads TGTGCCAGCAGTGCTAAACCCCTCCCGGCCCTAGCCAAAAACATTCAGTACTTC.

Ten or more counts support this clonotype. This chain links TRBV28 with TRBJ2-5, with 7 bases matching TRBD1. The trim removed 4 bases at V and 1 base at J, leaving 9 bases unmatched. There are 16 residues in the CDR3. Germline V gene sequence: CDR1 MDHEN, CDR2 SYDVKM. As DNA, the CDR3 is TGTGCCAGCAGTTCCCCGTCCCGGGACAGCCAAGAGACCCAGTACTTC. It encodes CASSSPSRDSQETQYF.

This clonotype was detected only a few times. The chain recombines TRBV7-6 with TRBJ1-2, with no clear D. From germline, CDR1 is SGHVS and CDR2 FNYEAQ. Trimming stripped 1 base from V and 13 bases from J, with 10 bases between. The CDR3 contains 11 residues. The CDR3 DNA reads as TGTGCCAGCAGCTTAGACCGGGTCCTCACCTTC. Encoded protein: CASSLDRVLTF. The full variable domain, in which reference TRBV7-6 and TRBJ1-2 provide the parts outside the CDR3, is GAGVSQSPRYKVTKRGQDVALRCDPISGHVSLYWYRQALGQGPEFLTYFNYEAQQDKSGLPNDRFSAERPEGSISTLTIQRTEQRDSAMYRCASSLDRVLTFGSGTRLTVV.

The chain joins TRBV6-4 to TRBJ2-3; possibly TRBD1 or TRBD2 for D (6 bases each). This CDR3 is built from 15 residues. CDR1 and CDR2 from the germline V gene are MRHNA and SNTAGT. Trimming stripped 7 bases from V and 1 base from J, with 15 bases between. CDR3 bases: TGTGCCAGCATGGATACGGGGGCCCGCACAGATACGCAGTATTTT. Its protein product is CASMDTGARTDTQYF.

The gene calls are TRBV29-1 and TRBJ1-1; no clear D. V was shortened by 3 bases and J by 1 base, with 3 bases between the two germline ends. This CDR3 region has 11 residues. Germline lookup yields CDR1 SQVTM and CDR2 ANQGSEA. CDR3 DNA: TGCAGCGTTGAGAGGAACACTGAAGCTTTCTTT. This gives the protein CSVERNTEAFF.

A few counts support this clonotype. The CDR3 coding sequence is TGTGCCAGCAGGCCTCAGAACCTAGGCTATGGCTACACCTTC. Translating it yields CASRPQNLGYGYTF. The chain joins TRBV12-3 or TRBV12-4 to TRBJ1-2; no firm D call. Deletions cut 6 bases from V and 4 bases from J, with 15 bases between. This CDR3 region has 14 residues.

The chain has TRBV30 and TRBJ2-3; D is uncertain. V dropped 3 bases and J dropped 4 bases, with 5 bases sitting between them. CDR1 and CDR2 from the germline V gene are GTSNPN and SVGIG (reference sequence). The CDR3 has 11 amino acids. Written as DNA, the CDR3 is TGTGCCTGGAGCAGTCCAGATACGCAGTATTTT. It translates to CAWSSPDTQYF.

The chain couples TRBV5-1 to TRBJ1-2, with a possible D match to TRBD1 (5 bases). The CDR3 covers 13 residues. V lost 4 bases to trimming and J lost 8 bases, with 15 bases between them. CDR1 SGHRS and CDR2 YFSETQ come from the germline V gene. The CDR3 loop reads CASSPGRTDGYTF. CDR3 bases: TGCGCCAGCAGCCCGGGACGAACGGACGGCTACACCTTC.

There are a few counts of this clonotype. The V gene is TRBV6-5, the J gene TRBJ2-3; D is ambiguous. The CDR3 runs 16 residues. Between the trimmed V and J ends, which lost 0 bases and 0 bases, there was a span of 10 bases. CDR1 MNHEY and CDR2 SVGAGI come from the germline V gene. As DNA, the CDR3 is TGTGCCAGCAGTTACTCTGGGCCCGAGAGCACAGATACGCAGTATTTT. This gives the protein CASSYSGPESTDTQYF.

The CDR3 coding sequence is TGTGCCAGCAGCAGGGACCGGTGGGGTGAAAAACTGTTTTTT. It yields the protein CASSRDRWGEKLFF. V usage is TRBV5-6 and J usage is TRBJ1-4; D possibly corresponds to TRBD1 (5 bases). In germline, CDR1 is SGHDT, CDR2 YYEEEE. V lost 4 bases to trimming and J lost 7 bases, with 14 bases between them. This CDR3 has 14 amino acids.

The table lists this clonotype with a few counts. The chain recombines TRBV7-3 with TRBJ1-1; possibly TRBD1 for D (5 bases). From germline, CDR1 is SGHTA and CDR2 FQGTGA. The CDR3 extends over 17 amino acids. The ends were cut back, 4 bases at V and 1 base at J, with 19 bases in the middle. CDR3 region: CASSSQWTGTRNTEAFF. The CDR3 DNA reads TGTGCCAGCAGCTCCCAATGGACCGGGACGAGGAACACTGAAGCTTTCTTT. The full variable domain, with the rest looked up from reference TRBV7-3 and TRBJ1-1, is GAGVSQTPSNKVTEKGKYVELRCDPISGHTALYWYRQSLGQGPEFLIYFQGTGAADDSGLPNDRFFAVRPEGSVSTLKIQRTERGDSAVYLCASSSQWTGTRNTEAFFGQGTRLTVV.